These 2 T cell receptor beta chains share one sample of origin, sequenced in a study of T cell responses to AZD1222 COVID-19 vaccine. Some clones are missing from TCRdb's copy, which holds only in-frame ones; the method was immunoSEQ multiplex PCR. Of around 190,000 clones listed, 92% were seen once; the top ten hold 1% to 1.5%. The input for sequencing was peripheral blood, taken on day 0 of AZD1222 vaccination. These receptor sequences come from an adult in good health.

CDR3 amino acids: CASSGQSNTEAFF. The DNA for the CDR3 is TGTGCCAGCAGCGGACAGTCGAACACTGAAGCTTTCTTT. The rearrangement links TRBV9 to TRBJ1-1, with D possibly TRBD1 on 5 matching bases. The germline V and J ends were trimmed by 3 bases and 1 base, with 7 bases remaining between them. Germline V gives CDR1 SGDLS, CDR2 YYNGEE. This CDR3 spans 13 amino acids.

The V and J genes are TRBV7-3 and TRBJ2-5; possibly TRBD1 for D (6 bases). This CDR3 spans 13 amino acids. Germline CDR1 and CDR2: SGHTA and FQGTGA. V shed 6 bases and J shed 5 bases, with 13 bases lying between them. The CDR3 protein is CASRRTVGETQYF. CDR3 sequence (DNA): TGTGCCAGCAGAAGGACAGTCGGGGAGACCCAGTACTTC.